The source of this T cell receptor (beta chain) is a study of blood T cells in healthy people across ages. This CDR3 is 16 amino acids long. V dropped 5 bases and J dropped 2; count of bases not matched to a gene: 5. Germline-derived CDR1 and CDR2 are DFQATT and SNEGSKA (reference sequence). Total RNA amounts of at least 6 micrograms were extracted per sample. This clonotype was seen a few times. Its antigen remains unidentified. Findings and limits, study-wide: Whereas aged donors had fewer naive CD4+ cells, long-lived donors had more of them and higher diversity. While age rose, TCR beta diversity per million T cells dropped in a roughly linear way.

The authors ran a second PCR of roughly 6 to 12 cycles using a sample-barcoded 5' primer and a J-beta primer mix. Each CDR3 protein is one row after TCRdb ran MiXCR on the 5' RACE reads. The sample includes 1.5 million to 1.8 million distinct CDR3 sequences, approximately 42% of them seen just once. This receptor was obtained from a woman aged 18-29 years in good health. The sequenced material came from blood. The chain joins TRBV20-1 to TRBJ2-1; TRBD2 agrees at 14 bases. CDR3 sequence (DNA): TGCAGTGCTCGACTAGCGGGGGGGCAGACCTACAATGAGCAGTTCTTC. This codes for CSARLAGGQTYNEQFF.